Following are 5 T cell receptor beta chains from one sample sequenced in a study of STAT5B mutations in CD4+ large granular lymphocyte leukemia. Produced via immunoSEQ multiplex PCR; TCRdb's table is partial and in-frame only. The table lists tens of thousands of clones, 70% to 80% of them singletons. The sample comprised CD4+ T cells from blood buffy coats. Source of these receptors: a human donor in good health.

The chain is built from TRBV6-1 and TRBJ2-7; 7 bases are a match to TRBD1. CDR3 length: 14 residues. CDR1 is MNHNS, CDR2 SASEGT, per germline. V trimming: 11 bases; J trimming: 0 bases; junction bases outside the gene matches: 10. For the CDR3, the DNA is TGTGCCGCGTCCCGGGACAGTCACTCCTACGAGCAGTACTTC. Amino acids: CAASRDSHSYEQYF.

The chain uses TRBV11-2 and TRBJ2-3; tentative D call: TRBD2 (6 bases). From germline, CDR1 is SGHAT and CDR2 FQNNGV. The CDR3 runs to 16 residues. V was shortened by 2 bases and J by 2 bases, with 14 bases between the two germline ends. CDR3 in amino acids: CASSLSGTSFTDTQYF. The DNA for the CDR3 is TGTGCCAGCAGCTTATCTGGGACTTCCTTCACAGATACGCAGTATTTT.

The chain is built from TRBV30 and TRBJ1-6, with 8 bases identical to TRBD1. The length of the CDR3 is 16 residues. Germline CDR1 is GTSNPN and CDR2 is SVGIG (reference sequence). The trim removed 3 bases at V and 5 bases at J, leaving 9 bases unmatched. The CDR3 protein is CAWREPWDRHNSPLHF. The CDR3 nucleotides are TGTGCCTGGAGGGAACCTTGGGACAGGCATAATTCACCCCTCCACTTT. Full variable domain (missing parts from reference TRBV30 and TRBJ1-6): SQTIHQWPATLVQPVGSPLSLECTVEGTSNPNLYWYRQAAGRGLQLLFYSVGIGQISSEVPQNLSASRPQDRQFILSSKKLLLSDSGFYLCAWREPWDRHNSPLHFGNGTRLTVT.

The V call is TRBV5-4, the J call TRBJ2-7; the match to TRBD1 covers 7 bases. CDR1 and CDR2 (germline): SGHNT, YYREEE (reference sequence). The ends lost 4 bases at V and 0 bases at J; junction bases unmatched: 7. The CDR3 sequence is 15 residues long. The CDR3 region is CASSLSQGISYEQYF. The CDR3 nucleotides are TGTGCCAGCAGCCTCTCACAGGGGATCTCCTACGAGCAGTACTTC. Full variable domain (outside the CDR3, taken from reference TRBV5-4 and TRBJ2-7): ETGVTQSPTHLIKTRGQQVTLRCSSQSGHNTVSWYQQALGQGPQFIFQYYREEENGRGNFPPRFSGLQFPNYSSELNVNALELDDSALYLCASSLSQGISYEQYFGPGTRLTVT.

The genes are TRBV7-3 and TRBJ2-1, with 15 bases identical to TRBD2. This CDR3 has 17 residues. V was pared by 3 bases and J by 8 bases, with 8 bases of the junction left unmatched. Germline CDR1 reads SGHTA; CDR2 reads FQGTGA. This chain's CDR3 is CASSFGLAGGLRDEQFF. The CDR3, as DNA: TGTGCCAGCAGCTTTGGACTAGCGGGGGGGCTTAGGGATGAGCAGTTCTTC. Filled out from reference TRBV7-3 and TRBJ2-1, the complete variable domain reads GAGVSQTPSNKVTEKGKYVELRCDPISGHTALYWYRQSLGQGPEFLIYFQGTGAADDSGLPNDRFFAVRPEGSVSTLKIQRTERGDSAVYLCASSFGLAGGLRDEQFFGPGTRLTVL.